The source of this TCR beta chain is a study of blood T cells in healthy people across ages. Across the study: For every two T cells, template switching captured about one barcoded beta molecule.

This clonotype was seen repeatedly, ten times or more. A sample-barcoded 5' primer and a J-beta primer mix were used in a second PCR of roughly 6 to 12 cycles. Each cDNA molecule was tagged by a template-switch adaptor with 12 random nucleotides. From the 5' RACE reads, TCRdb called clonotypes with MiXCR, one entry per CDR3 protein. The sample includes hundreds of thousands of distinct CDR3 sequences, over 40% of them seen just once. Per germline, CDR1 SQVTM and CDR2 ANQGSEA. Trimming removed 2 bases at V and 6 bases at J, with 11 bases between. The CDR3 is 13 amino acids. Material: blood. The gene calls are TRBV29-1 and TRBJ2-1, with a tentative D call TRBD1 (6 bases). The sequence was obtained from a man at least 80 years old in good health. As DNA, the CDR3 is TGCAGCGTTGAAAACAGGGTGGGCAATGAGCAGTTCTTC. This gives the protein CSVENRVGNEQFF.